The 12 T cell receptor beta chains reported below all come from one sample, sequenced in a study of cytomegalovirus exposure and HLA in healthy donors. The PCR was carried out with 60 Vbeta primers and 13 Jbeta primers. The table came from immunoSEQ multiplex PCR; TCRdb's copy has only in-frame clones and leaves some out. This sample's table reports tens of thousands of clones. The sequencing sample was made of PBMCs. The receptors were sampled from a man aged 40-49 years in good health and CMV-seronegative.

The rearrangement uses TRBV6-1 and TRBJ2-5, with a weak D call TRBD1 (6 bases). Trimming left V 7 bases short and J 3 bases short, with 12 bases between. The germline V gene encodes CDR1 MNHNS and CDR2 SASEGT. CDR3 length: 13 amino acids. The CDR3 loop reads CASKMGTKETQYF. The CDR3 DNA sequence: TGTGCCAGCAAGATGGGGACAAAAGAGACCCAGTACTTC.

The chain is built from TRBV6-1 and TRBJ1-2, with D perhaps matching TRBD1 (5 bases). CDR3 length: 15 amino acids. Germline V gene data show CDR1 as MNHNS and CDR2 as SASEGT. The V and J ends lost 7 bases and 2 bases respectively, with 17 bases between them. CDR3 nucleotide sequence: TGTGCCAGCATACGGCTGGGGGGGGAAAACTATGGCTACACCTTC. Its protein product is CASIRLGGENYGYTF.

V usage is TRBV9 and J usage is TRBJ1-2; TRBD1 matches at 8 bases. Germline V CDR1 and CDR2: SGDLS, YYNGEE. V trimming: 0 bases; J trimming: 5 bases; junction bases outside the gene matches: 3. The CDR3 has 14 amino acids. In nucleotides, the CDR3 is TGTGCCAGCAGCGTAGGGACAGGGTTATATGGCTACACCTTC. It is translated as CASSVGTGLYGYTF.

CDR3 loop: CASSLDVGQGGKLFF. CDR3 bases: TGCGCCAGCAGCTTGGATGTAGGACAGGGAGGGAAACTGTTTTTT. V usage is TRBV5-1 and J usage is TRBJ1-4; TRBD1 matches at 8 bases. The CDR3 sequence is 15 residues long. Germline V gene data show CDR1 as SGHRS and CDR2 as YFSETQ. Unmatched junction bases numbered 9, after V lost 0 bases and J lost 11 bases.

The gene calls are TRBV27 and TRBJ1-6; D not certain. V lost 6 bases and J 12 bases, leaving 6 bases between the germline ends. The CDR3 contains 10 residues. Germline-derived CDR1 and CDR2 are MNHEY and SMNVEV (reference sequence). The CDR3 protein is CASSGEPLHF. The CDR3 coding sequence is TGTGCCAGCAGCGGAGAACCCCTCCACTTT.

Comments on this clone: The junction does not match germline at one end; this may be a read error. The CDR3 protein is CASTLQGRTYGYTF. The CDR3 coding sequence is TGTGCCAGCACTTTACAGGGAAGGACCTATGGCTACACCTTC. The V gene is TRBV28, the J gene TRBJ1-2; D may be TRBD1 (6 bases). CDR1 and CDR2 (germline): MDHEN, SYDVKM. The CDR3 contains 14 residues.

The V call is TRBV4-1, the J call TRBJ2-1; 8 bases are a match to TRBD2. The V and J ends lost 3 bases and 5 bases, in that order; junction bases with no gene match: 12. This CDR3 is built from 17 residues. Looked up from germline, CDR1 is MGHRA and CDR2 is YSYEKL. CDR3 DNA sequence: TGCGCCAGCAGCCAGATAGGGTCGGGACTAGGGGACAATGAGCAGTTCTTC. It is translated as CASSQIGSGLGDNEQFF.

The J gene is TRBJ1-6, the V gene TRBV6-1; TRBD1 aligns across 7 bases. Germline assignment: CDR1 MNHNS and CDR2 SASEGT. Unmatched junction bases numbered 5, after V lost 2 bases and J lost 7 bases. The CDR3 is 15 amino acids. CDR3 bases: TGTGCCAGCAGTGAACCGACAGGGTCGAATTCACCCCTCCACTTT. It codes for CASSEPTGSNSPLHF.

The CDR3 sequence: CASSFQGANEPQHF. CDR3 in DNA: TGTGCCAGCAGTTTTCAGGGGGCAAACGAGCCCCAGCATTTT. This chain uses TRBV27 with TRBJ1-5; 8 bases map to TRBD1. V was clipped by 3 bases and J by 8 bases; unmatched bases: 6. The CDR3 is 14 amino acids. From germline, CDR1 is MNHEY and CDR2 SMNVEV (reference sequence).

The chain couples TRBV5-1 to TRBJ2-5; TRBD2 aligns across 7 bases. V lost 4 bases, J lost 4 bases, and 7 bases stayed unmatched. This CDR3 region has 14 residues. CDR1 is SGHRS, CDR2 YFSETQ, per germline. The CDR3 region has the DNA TGCGCCAGCAGCCGGGGGGACGCCAGAGAGACCCAGTACTTC. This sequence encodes CASSRGDARETQYF.

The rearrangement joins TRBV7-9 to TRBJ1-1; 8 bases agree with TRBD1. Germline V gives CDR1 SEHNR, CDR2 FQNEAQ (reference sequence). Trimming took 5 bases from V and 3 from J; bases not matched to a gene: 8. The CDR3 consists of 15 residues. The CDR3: CASSPDRGYDTEAFF. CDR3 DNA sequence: TGTGCCAGCAGCCCCGACAGGGGCTATGACACTGAAGCTTTCTTT.

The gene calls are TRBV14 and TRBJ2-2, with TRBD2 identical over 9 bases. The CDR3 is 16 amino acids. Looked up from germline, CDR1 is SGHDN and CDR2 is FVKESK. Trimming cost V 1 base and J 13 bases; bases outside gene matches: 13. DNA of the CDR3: TGTGCCAGCAGCCAAGGAGGGACCCTAGCGGGGATAAGGCTGTTTTTT. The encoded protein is CASSQGGTLAGIRLFF.